The clone carrying this T cell receptor (beta chain) turned up a few times. This sample is part of a study of CD8+CD57+ T cells in acquired aplastic anemia. The overall study: Sorted CD4+ and CD8+ cells yielded about 3.1 ug of DNA on average.

According to the study, genomic DNA was the template for TCR beta VDJ and CDR3 profiling. Using its own MiXCR run on the reads, TCRdb lists one record per CDR3 protein. Altogether under 350,000 distinct CDR3 sequences are present, under 60% being singletons, with the ten largest covering roughly 1.2%. Sequencing was done on patients that had shown CD8+CD57+ cell expansion by flow cytometry. The patients all had a severe acquired aplastic anemia diagnosis. The clonotype originates from a human donor with aplastic anemia. Sequencing was done on a sample of sorted CD4+, CD8+, or CD8+CD57+ T cells (not recorded which) from PBMCs.

CDR3 DNA: TGCAGCGTTGAATCGGCAGGGGACTATGGCTACACCTTC. Translating gives CSVESAGDYGYTF. The J gene is TRBJ1-2, the V gene TRBV29-1; possibly TRBD1 for D (6 bases). The CDR3 length is 13 residues. Trimming left V 2 bases short and J 3 bases short, with 10 bases between. Germline V gene data show CDR1 as SQVTM and CDR2 as ANQGSEA.